This T cell receptor (gamma chain) was sequenced for a study of gamma-delta T cells after stem cell transplantation. In its sample, this clone was seen a few times. TCRdb made new clone calls on the RT-PCR reads using CATT. The repertoire holds about 980 gamma-chain clones, roughly 30% seen once, with roughly 35% in the top ten. The clonotype was recovered from a human donor. It is not recorded whose cells these are; they may come from a transplant donor. What was sequenced was gamma-delta T cells.

The CDR3 protein is CATWDGQKYYKKLF. The CDR3 DNA sequence: TGTGCCACCTGGGACGGGCAAAAATATTATAAGAAACTCTTT. The gene calls are TRGV2 and TRGJ1 or TRGJ2. In the absence of a J gene in TCRdb, the DNA was matched to germline to assign it here. Germline V gives CDR1 EGSNGY, CDR2 YDSYNSKV. V trimming: 0 bases; J trimming: 4 bases; junction bases outside the gene matches: 6. The CDR3 runs to 14 residues.